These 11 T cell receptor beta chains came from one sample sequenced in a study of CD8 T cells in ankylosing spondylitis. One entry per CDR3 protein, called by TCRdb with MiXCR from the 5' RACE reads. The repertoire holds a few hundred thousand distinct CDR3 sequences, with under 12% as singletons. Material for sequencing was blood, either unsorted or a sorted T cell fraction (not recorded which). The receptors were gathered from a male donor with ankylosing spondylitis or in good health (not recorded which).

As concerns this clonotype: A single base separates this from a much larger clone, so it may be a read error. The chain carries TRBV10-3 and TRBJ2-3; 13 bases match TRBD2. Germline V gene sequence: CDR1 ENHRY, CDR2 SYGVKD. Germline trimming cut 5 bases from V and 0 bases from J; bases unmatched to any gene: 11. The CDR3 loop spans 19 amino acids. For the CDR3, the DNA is TGTGCCATCAGTAGGACTAGCGGGGGCCCCTACTCTAGCACAGATACGCAGTATTTT. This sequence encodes CAISRTSGGPYSSTDTQYF.

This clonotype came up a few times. CDR3: CASSLRGSFGLAGYNEQFF. Written as DNA, the CDR3 is TGTGCCAGCAGCTTAAGGGGGTCCTTCGGGCTAGCGGGGTACAATGAGCAGTTCTTC. The chain recombines TRBV7-3 with TRBJ2-1, with TRBD2 matching 9 bases. The CDR3 is 19 amino acids. The germline CDR1 and CDR2 sequences are SGHTA and FQGTGA. With 1 base clipped from V and 4 bases from J, the junction kept 14 bases outside the gene matches.

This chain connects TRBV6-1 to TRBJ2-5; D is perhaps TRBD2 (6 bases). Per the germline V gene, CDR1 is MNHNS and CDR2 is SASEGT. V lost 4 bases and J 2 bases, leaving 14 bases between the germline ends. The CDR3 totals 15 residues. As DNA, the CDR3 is TGTGCCAGCAGTGGCTTCCTCGGGGGTCAAGAGACCCAGTACTTC. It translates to CASSGFLGGQETQYF.

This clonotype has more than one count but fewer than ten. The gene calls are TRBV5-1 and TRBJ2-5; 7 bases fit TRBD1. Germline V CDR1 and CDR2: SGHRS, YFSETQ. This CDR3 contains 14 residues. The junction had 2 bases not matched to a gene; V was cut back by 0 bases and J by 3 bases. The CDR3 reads CASSLVTGKETQYF. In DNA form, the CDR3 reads TGCGCCAGCAGCTTGGTGACAGGGAAAGAGACCCAGTACTTC. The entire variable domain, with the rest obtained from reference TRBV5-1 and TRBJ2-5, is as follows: KAGVTQTPRYLIKTRGQQVTLSCSPISGHRSVSWYQQTPGQGLQFLFEYFSETQRNKGNFPGRFSGRQFSNSRSEMNVSTLELGDSALYLCASSLVTGKETQYFGPGTRLLVL.

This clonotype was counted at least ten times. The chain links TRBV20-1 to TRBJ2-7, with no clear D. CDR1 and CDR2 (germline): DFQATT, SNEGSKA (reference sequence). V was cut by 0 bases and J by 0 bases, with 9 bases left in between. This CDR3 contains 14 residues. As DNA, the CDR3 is TGCAGTGCTAGAGATCTTCACCGCTCCTACGAGCAGTACTTC. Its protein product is CSARDLHRSYEQYF.

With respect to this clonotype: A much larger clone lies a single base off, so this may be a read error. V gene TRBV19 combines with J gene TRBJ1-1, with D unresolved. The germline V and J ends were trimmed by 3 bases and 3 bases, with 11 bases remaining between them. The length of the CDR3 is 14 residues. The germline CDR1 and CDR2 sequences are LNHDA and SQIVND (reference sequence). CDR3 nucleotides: TGTGCCAGTAGTATCCAGGCCGAGTACACTGAAGCTTTCTTT. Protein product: CASSIQAEYTEAFF.

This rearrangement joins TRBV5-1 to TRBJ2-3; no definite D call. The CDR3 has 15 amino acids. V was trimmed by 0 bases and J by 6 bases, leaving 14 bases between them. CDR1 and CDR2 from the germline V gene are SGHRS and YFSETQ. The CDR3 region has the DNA TGCGCCAGCAGCTTGGAGGGTCAGGTCCCTGATACGCAGTATTTT. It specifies CASSLEGQVPDTQYF.

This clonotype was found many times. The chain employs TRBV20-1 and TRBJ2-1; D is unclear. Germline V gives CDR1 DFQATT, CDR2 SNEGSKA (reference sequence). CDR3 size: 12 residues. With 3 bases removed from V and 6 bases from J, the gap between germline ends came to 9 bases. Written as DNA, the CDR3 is TGCAGTGCTAGTGAGAGTCGCAATGAGCAGTTCTTC. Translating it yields CSASESRNEQFF.

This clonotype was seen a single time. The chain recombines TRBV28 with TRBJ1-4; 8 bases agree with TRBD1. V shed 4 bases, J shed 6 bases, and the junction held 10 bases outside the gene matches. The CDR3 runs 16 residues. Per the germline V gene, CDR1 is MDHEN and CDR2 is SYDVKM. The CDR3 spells CASSYLSGGGDEKLFF. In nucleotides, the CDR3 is TGTGCCAGCAGTTATCTCTCAGGGGGCGGGGATGAAAAACTGTTTTTT.

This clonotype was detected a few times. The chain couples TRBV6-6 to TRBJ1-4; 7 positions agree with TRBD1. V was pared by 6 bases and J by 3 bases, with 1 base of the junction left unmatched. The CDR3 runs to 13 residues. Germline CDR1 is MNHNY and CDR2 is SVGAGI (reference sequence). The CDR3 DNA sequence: TGTGCCAGCAGCACAGGGGCTAATGAAAAACTGTTTTTT. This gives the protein CASSTGANEKLFF.

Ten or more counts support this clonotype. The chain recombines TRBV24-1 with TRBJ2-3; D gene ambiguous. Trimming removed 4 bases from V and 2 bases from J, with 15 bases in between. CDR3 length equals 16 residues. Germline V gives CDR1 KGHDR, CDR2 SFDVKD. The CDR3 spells CATSDQPSSYTDTQYF. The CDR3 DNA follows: TGTGCCACCAGTGACCAACCGTCGAGTTACACAGATACGCAGTATTTT.